The source of this T cell receptor (beta chain) is a study of T cell responses to AZD1222 COVID-19 vaccine. The wider study: Second-dose schedules of about 4 or about 12 weeks were combined.

Only in-frame clones appear in the TCRdb table, and some are missing; sequencing was by immunoSEQ multiplex PCR. Among 100,000 or so clones, about 89% were seen once, and the ten largest hold roughly 17%. This clone was seen once. Its target is not known. CDR1 SGHNT and CDR2 YYREEE come from the germline V gene (reference sequence). The CDR3 runs to 16 residues. The V gene end was trimmed by 1 base and the J gene end by 4 bases; junction bases not matched to a gene: 5. The study, taken as a whole, reports: Among those given AZD1222, only 6 or 7 were seropositive at baseline. All repertoire sampling was performed exclusively after the peak T cell response.

The clonotype was recovered from an adult in good health. The gene calls are TRBV5-4 and TRBJ2-3; TRBD2 matches at 11 bases. The sample here was peripheral blood, taken on day 0 of AZD1222 vaccination. The CDR3 bases are TGTGCCAGCAGCTTGTTACTAGCGGGAGAGTCAGATACGCAGTATTTT. Residues: CASSLLLAGESDTQYF.